This T cell receptor (beta chain) came from a study of shared clonotypes between healthy human individuals. Study-level results: Sequencing depth was expected to affect clonotype sharing among donors.

This CDR3 has 13 amino acids. Germline V gene lookup returns CDR1 LNHDA and CDR2 SQIVND (reference sequence). V lost 5 bases and J lost 2, with 7 bases in between. A remark on this clone: Its antigen remains unknown.

Method: immunoSEQ multiplex PCR; TCRdb's copy keeps in-frame clones and lacks some. Of about 380,000 clones in the sample, 95% to 97% were seen once. The sample was memory CD8+ T cells sorted from blood. This sample's subset: CD45RO+ cells pooled with CCR7-negative TemRA cells. This receptor was identified in a man aged 25 to 45 in good health. J is TRBJ1-5 and V is TRBV19; D gene uncertain. Here the CDR3 DNA reads TGTGCCAGTAGTCTAGTTGGCAATCAGCCCCAGCATTTT. Translation gives CASSLVGNQPQHF.